The 9 T cell receptor beta chains in this list originate from one sample, sequenced in a study of long-term antiretroviral therapy in people with HIV. Samples were assayed with immunoSEQ v3.0 at survey level. The protocol was immunoSEQ multiplex PCR, while the TCRdb copy is restricted to in-frame clones and leaves out a portion. The data contain approximately 24,000 clones, around 86% of them singletons. The sample consisted of unsorted PBMCs, taken at the start of antiretroviral therapy, before treatment. All receptors come from a woman between 18 and 29 years old with HIV.

V and J are TRBV6-4 and TRBJ2-7, with a tentative D call TRBD2 (5 bases). Trimming pared 3 bases from V and 2 bases from J, leaving 11 bases between. CDR1 MRHNA and CDR2 SNTAGT come from the germline V gene. This CDR3 is 14 amino acids long. The CDR3 nucleotides are TGTGCCAGCAGTGAGGGCGGCGGGCCCTACGAGCAGTACTTC. Protein product: CASSEGGGPYEQYF.

The CDR3: CASSLRVPTDTQYF. CDR3 sequence (DNA): TGTGCCAGCAGCTTAAGGGTCCCCACAGATACGCAGTATTTT. The chain couples TRBV11-2 to TRBJ2-3; no clear D gene. The CDR3 length is 14 residues. Between the trimmed V and J ends, which lost 2 bases and 2 bases, there was a span of 8 bases. Germline CDR1 and CDR2: SGHAT and FQNNGV.

This chain connects TRBV5-6 to TRBJ1-1; maybe TRBD1 (5 bases). V was pared by 0 bases and J by 5 bases, with 11 bases between. The germline V gene has CDR1 SGHDT and CDR2 YYEEEE. This CDR3 is built from 14 residues. The DNA for the CDR3 is TGTGCCAGCAGCTTGGAGGCAGGGCGGACTGAAGCTTTCTTT. Protein: CASSLEAGRTEAFF.

The chain carries TRBV6-5 and TRBJ2-1, with TRBD1 as a possible D gene (5 bases). CDR3 size: 13 residues. The germline gives CDR1 MNHEY, CDR2 SVGAGI. Trimming took 5 bases from V and 0 from J, leaving 5 bases between them. This CDR3 is CASSQGSYNEQFF. DNA of the CDR3: TGTGCCAGCAGTCAGGGCTCCTACAATGAGCAGTTCTTC.

V gene TRBV7-9 combines with J gene TRBJ1-5, with unresolved D. The germline gives CDR1 SEHNR, CDR2 FQNEAQ (reference sequence). The CDR3 contains 14 residues. V was clipped by 2 bases and J by 2 bases, with 7 bases between them. The CDR3 here is CASSLTGGNQPQHF. The CDR3 DNA is TGTGCCAGCAGCTTAACCGGGGGCAATCAGCCCCAGCATTTT.

The chain combines TRBV6-1 with TRBJ1-5; D is undetermined. Germline loops: CDR1 MNHNS, CDR2 SASEGT. There are 15 residues in the CDR3. V shed 5 bases and J shed 0 bases, with 11 bases lying between them. CDR3 nucleotide sequence: TGTGCCAGCAGTTCTGGACCGTATAGCAATCAGCCCCAGCATTTT. Amino acid sequence: CASSSGPYSNQPQHF.

The chain links TRBV7-8 to TRBJ1-2; D perhaps matches TRBD1 (6 bases). Germline V gives CDR1 SGHVS, CDR2 FQNEAQ. The CDR3 sequence is 16 residues long. V dropped 3 bases and J dropped 8 bases, with 22 bases sitting between them. The CDR3 bases are TGTGCCAGCAGCTTTATGGGGGACGGGGGCGGATTAGGCTACACCTTC. Translated, it gives CASSFMGDGGGLGYTF.

The chain's CDR3 is CASSPGVGGELFF. In DNA, the CDR3 is TGTGCCAGCAGTCCTGGAGTTGGCGGGGAGCTGTTTTTT. The chain has TRBV27 and TRBJ2-2, with D hard to call. The CDR3 is made up of 13 amino acids. Trimming shortened V by 5 bases and J by 7 bases, and 11 bases separated the two germline ends. The germline V gene encodes CDR1 MNHEY and CDR2 SMNVEV (reference sequence).

V usage is TRBV10-2 and J usage is TRBJ2-7; 8 positions match TRBD1. Trimming cost V 3 bases and J 5 bases; bases outside gene matches: 9. This CDR3 contains 15 residues. Germline-derived CDR1 and CDR2 are WSHSY and SAAADI. Here the CDR3 reads CASSDPGQALHEQYF. CDR3 bases: TGCGCCAGCAGTGATCCGGGACAGGCCCTCCACGAGCAGTACTTC.